This T cell receptor (beta chain) was recorded in a study of cytomegalovirus exposure and HLA in healthy donors. PCR involved 60 Vbeta and 13 Jbeta primers. Produced via immunoSEQ multiplex PCR; TCRdb's table is partial and in-frame only. The sample includes over 200,000 clones, approximately 80% of them seen just once. Likely unrecorded immune exposures existed in these nominally healthy donors. This CDR3 spans 17 amino acids. The receptor's source is a woman in her 40s in good health and CMV-seronegative. The sequenced sample consisted of PBMCs. This chain connects TRBV21-1 to TRBJ1-3. TRBV21-1 is labeled a pseudogene. As DNA, the CDR3 is TGTGCCAGCACCCAAAGCGATACGGGAAGATTCAGGAACACCATATATTTT. Its translation is CASTQSDTGRFRNTIYF.